Below, 21 T cell receptor beta chains from the same sample are listed, as sequenced in a study of control samples from healthy donors and cancer patients. Here immunoSEQ multiplex PCR was the method, and the copy in TCRdb shows in-frame clones only, minus some. Here the sample spans about 200,000 clones, about 89% being singletons. The sequencing sample was made of blood. These TCRs come from a man aged 30-40 years in good health.

This clone was observed a handful of times. The chain is built from TRBV12-5 and TRBJ1-2; D gene ambiguous. The CDR3 loop spans 13 amino acids. Per the germline V gene, CDR1 is LGHNT and CDR2 is FRNRAP. With 0 bases removed from V and 8 bases from J, the gap between germline ends came to 10 bases. In DNA, the CDR3 is TGTGCTAGTGGTTTGGTACCCCCCGGGGGCTACACCTTC. Translating it yields CASGLVPPGGYTF.

The CDR3 DNA follows: TGTGCCAGCAGTGAACTACTAGCGGGGGGGCCGGTTACCAAAAACATTCAGTACTTC. It codes for CASSELLAGGPVTKNIQYF. J is TRBJ2-4 and V is TRBV6-1; 13 nucleotides match TRBD2. CDR3 length equals 19 residues. The ends lost 2 bases at V and 2 bases at J; junction bases unmatched: 9. The germline V gene has CDR1 MNHNS and CDR2 SASEGT.

The chain combines TRBV4-1 with TRBJ1-5; 9 positions match TRBD1. Germline loops: CDR1 MGHRA, CDR2 YSYEKL. The ends lost 2 bases at V and 6 bases at J; junction bases unmatched: 8. The CDR3 has 16 residues. The CDR3 nucleotides read TGCGCCAGCAGCCAAACTAGGGACAGGGAATTTCAGCCCCAGCATTTT. The encoded protein is CASSQTRDREFQPQHF.

V gene TRBV3-1 (or the pseudogene TRBV3-2) combines with J gene TRBJ1-3; 12 bases agree with TRBD1. V gave up 4 bases and J gave up 3 bases; unmatched junction bases: 13. The CDR3 consists of 19 residues. Germline V CDR1 and CDR2: LGHDT, YNNKEL (reference sequence). The CDR3 here is CASSPGWDRGLLGGNTIYF. The CDR3 nucleotides read TGTGCCAGCAGCCCTGGTTGGGACAGGGGGCTGTTAGGTGGAAACACCATATATTTT.

The chain couples TRBV19 to TRBJ2-2; 11 nucleotides agree with TRBD1. Germline-derived CDR1 and CDR2 are LNHDA and SQIVND (reference sequence). The CDR3 extends over 16 amino acids. V trimming: 4 bases; J trimming: 6 bases; junction bases outside the gene matches: 7. In DNA form, the CDR3 reads TGTGCCAGTAGTAATGGACAGGGGGCGGGCGCCGGGGAGCTGTTTTTT. This translates into CASSNGQGAGAGELFF.

The gene calls are TRBV2 and TRBJ1-6; weak D call: TRBD1 (6 bases). CDR1 is SNHLY and CDR2 is FYNNEI in the germline V gene. Trimming took 10 bases from V and 8 from J, leaving 21 bases between them. This CDR3 comprises 15 residues. CDR3 amino acids: CAIPGLGGSDSPLHF. CDR3 DNA sequence: TGTGCCATCCCCGGTCTGGGGGGCAGCGATTCACCCCTCCACTTT. Together with reference TRBV2 and TRBJ1-6, the CDR3 gives the full variable domain: EPEVTQTPSHQVTQMGQEVILRCVPISNHLYFYWYRQILGQKVEFLVSFYNNEISEKSEIFDDQFSVERPDGSNFTLKIRSTKLEDSAMYFCAIPGLGGSDSPLHFGNGTRLTVT.

The chain employs TRBV9 and TRBJ2-7; possibly TRBD2 for D (5 bases). V lost 0 bases to trimming and J lost 0 bases, with 7 bases between them. The germline V gene encodes CDR1 SGDLS and CDR2 YYNGEE. The CDR3 length is 14 residues. CDR3 loop: CASSVGGNSYEQYF. The CDR3 DNA is TGTGCCAGCAGCGTAGGAGGGAACTCCTACGAGCAGTACTTC.

A single count supports this clone. This chain uses TRBV6-5 with TRBJ1-4, with D perhaps matching TRBD1 (6 bases). The length of the CDR3 is 14 residues. Germline lookup yields CDR1 MNHEY and CDR2 SVGAGI. V dropped 7 bases and J dropped 12 bases, with 21 bases sitting between them. The CDR3 region is CASTARTPEGELFF. In DNA form, the CDR3 reads TGTGCCAGCACCGCTAGGACCCCTGAGGGGGAACTGTTTTTT.

The V and J genes are TRBV11-2 and TRBJ1-1; a weak D match, TRBD1 (5 bases). Trimming removed 4 bases from V and 7 bases from J, with 10 bases in between. The CDR3 length is 12 residues. From germline, CDR1 is SGHAT and CDR2 FQNNGV. In nucleotides, the CDR3 is TGTGCCAGCAGCTCCGGGGGAAATGAAGCTTTCTTT. Translation: CASSSGGNEAFF.

The rearrangement joins TRBV3-1 (or the pseudogene TRBV3-2) to TRBJ1-2; 12 bases line up with TRBD1. Trimming removed 5 bases from V and 4 bases from J; junction bases left unmatched: 5. Per the germline V gene, CDR1 is LGHDT and CDR2 is YNNKEL (reference sequence). This CDR3 spans 15 amino acids. In nucleotides, the CDR3 is TGTGCCAGCAGCTCGGGACAGGGGGCGGGCTATGGCTACACCTTC. As protein: CASSSGQGAGYGYTF.

The chain is built from TRBV12-3 or TRBV12-4 and TRBJ2-5, with 8 bases fitting TRBD2. The trim removed 6 bases at V and 7 bases at J, leaving 7 bases unmatched. This CDR3 has 13 amino acids. CDR3 protein: CASSRGGRGTQYF. The CDR3 coding sequence is TGTGCCAGCAGCCGCGGGGGGCGGGGGACCCAGTACTTC.

The genes are TRBV5-4 and TRBJ2-7; D is perhaps TRBD2 (6 bases). Germline CDR1 reads SGHNT; CDR2 reads YYREEE (reference sequence). Deletions cut 7 bases from V and 0 bases from J, with 14 bases between. The CDR3 is 14 amino acids. CDR3 sequence reads: CASHRAGSSYEQYF. CDR3 DNA sequence: TGTGCCAGCCACCGGGCGGGGAGCTCCTACGAGCAGTACTTC. Full variable domain (outside the CDR3, taken from reference TRBV5-4 and TRBJ2-7): ETGVTQSPTHLIKTRGQQVTLRCSSQSGHNTVSWYQQALGQGPQFIFQYYREEENGRGNFPPRFSGLQFPNYSSELNVNALELDDSALYLCASHRAGSSYEQYFGPGTRLTVT.

This clone showed up just a few times. The rearrangement uses TRBV11-2 and TRBJ1-5, with D perhaps matching TRBD1 (5 bases). CDR3 length: 15 amino acids. Trimming removed 4 bases at V and 4 bases at J, with 14 bases between. CDR1 and CDR2 (germline): SGHAT, FQNNGV. The CDR3 bases are TGTGCCAGCAGCTCGCGGGACGCCGCGAATCAGCCCCAGCATTTT. It translates to CASSSRDAANQPQHF.

CDR3 sequence: CAIAGTLNEQFF. CDR3 sequence (DNA): TGTGCCATCGCCGGGACTCTAAATGAGCAGTTCTTC. The chain joins TRBV10-3 to TRBJ2-1; tentatively, D is TRBD2 (6 bases). V lost 8 bases, J lost 7 bases, and 12 bases lay in between. CDR3 length: 12 residues. Germline V gives CDR1 ENHRY, CDR2 SYGVKD.

Turning to this clone: The sample has other DNA sequences that encode this CDR3 too. This chain links TRBV19 with TRBJ2-1, with 13 bases matching TRBD2. The V gene's germline CDR1 is LNHDA and CDR2 SQIVND (reference sequence). The junction had 5 bases not matched to a gene; V was cut back by 5 bases and J by 7 bases. This CDR3 comprises 15 residues. The CDR3: CASSETSGGRNEQFF. The CDR3 DNA reads TGTGCCAGTAGTGAGACTAGCGGGGGGAGAAATGAGCAGTTCTTC. The variable domain in full, completed from reference TRBV19 and TRBJ2-1, reads DGGITQSPKYLFRKEGQNVTLSCEQNLNHDAMYWYRQDPGQGLRLIYYSQIVNDFQKGDIAEGYSVSREKKESFPLTVTSAQKNPTAFYLCASSETSGGRNEQFFGPGTRLTVL.

The rearrangement uses TRBV7-3 and TRBJ2-1; D gene uncertain. This CDR3 is built from 15 residues. Per the germline V gene, CDR1 is SGHTA and CDR2 is FQGTGA. Trimming left V 5 bases short and J 0 bases short, with 11 bases between. The CDR3 reads CASSPVLSSYNEQFF. CDR3 sequence (DNA): TGTGCCAGCAGCCCCGTACTGAGCTCCTACAATGAGCAGTTCTTC.

This clone was counted once. V and J are TRBV21-1 and TRBJ1-5; the table's D call TRBD1 went unverified against the DNA. TRBV21-1 is annotated as a pseudogene. The CDR3 runs to 13 residues. The CDR3 loop is CASNQVSNQPQHF. The CDR3 nucleotides are TGTGCCAGCAACCAGGTTAGCAATCAGCCCCAGCATTTT.

The chain uses TRBV5-1 and TRBJ1-4; D is unclear. The CDR3 has 16 residues. Trimming shortened V by 1 base and J by 2 bases, and 12 bases separated the two germline ends. The V gene's germline CDR1 is SGHRS and CDR2 YFSETQ. The chain's CDR3 is CASSLQAGLTNEKLFF. CDR3 coding DNA: TGCGCCAGCAGCTTGCAAGCAGGACTCACTAATGAAAAACTGTTTTTT.

CDR3: CASSLAGSSSNQPQHF. The CDR3 bases are TGTGCCAGCAGCTTAGCAGGCAGCTCCTCTAATCAGCCCCAGCATTTT. The chain joins TRBV7-9 to TRBJ1-5; D is unclear. This CDR3 is 16 amino acids long. V lost 0 bases to trimming and J lost 4 bases, with 13 bases between them. Germline V CDR1 and CDR2: SEHNR, FQNEAQ (reference sequence).

CDR3 nucleotide sequence: TGTGCTAGTGGTTCCGAGGACAGGCGAATCAATCAGCCCCAGCATTTT. Amino acids: CASGSEDRRINQPQHF. This chain uses TRBV12-5 with TRBJ1-5; 7 nucleotides agree with TRBD1. Germline V CDR1 and CDR2: LGHNT, FRNRAP. CDR3 size: 16 residues. Unmatched junction bases numbered 9, after V lost 4 bases and J lost 3 bases.

J is TRBJ2-1 and V is TRBV10-2, with 9 bases fitting TRBD2. CDR1 and CDR2 from the germline V gene are WSHSY and SAAADI. V gave up 0 bases and J gave up 7 bases; unmatched junction bases: 16. This CDR3 is 19 amino acids long. CDR3: CASSESPPGWRGGRNEQFF. CDR3 nucleotides: TGCGCCAGCAGTGAGTCCCCTCCAGGGTGGCGGGGGGGCCGTAATGAGCAGTTCTTC.